These T cell receptor beta chains were read from a single sample in a study of human T cells and chemical hapten exposure. TCRdb reanalysed the RACE reads using MiXCR and keeps one entry per CDR3 protein. This table has about 59,000 distinct CDR3 sequences, approximately 10% appearing once. This sample comprised whole blood, obtained in connection with sensitization to the hapten diphenylcyclopropenone (DPC). These receptors all stem from a woman between 40 and 50 years old with alopecia areata. Some clones in this sample may be carry-over from other donors' samples. Each CDR3 is given with its conserved first and last residue.

J: TRBJ2-1
length: 15
V: TRBV7-6
CDR3: CASSLEVSGGASWFF

J: TRBJ2-7
length: 13
V: TRBV20-1
CDR3: CSARTSGFGEQYF

J: TRBJ2-3
length: 16
V: TRBV9
CDR3: CASSISRTGPGDTQYF

J: TRBJ1-1
length: 15
V: TRBV7-8
CDR3: CASSSRDSMNTEAFF

J: TRBJ2-7
length: 14
V: TRBV2
CDR3: CASSRQGPGYEQYF

J: TRBJ2-5
length: 17
V: TRBV5-1
CDR3: CASSLSTAGGSQETQYF

J: TRBJ2-3
length: 16
V: TRBV5-1
CDR3: CASSLGLGQATDTQYF

J: TRBJ2-4
length: 16
V: TRBV20-1
CDR3: CSARPTGLLAKNIQYF

J: TRBJ2-1
length: 12
V: TRBV3-1
CDR3: CASSQETQEQFF

J: TRBJ2-7
length: 15
V: TRBV19
CDR3: CASTLRGGSSYEQYF

J: TRBJ2-1
length: 16
V: TRBV11-3
CDR3: CASSLDRSAVYNEQFF

J: TRBJ1-5
length: 14
V: TRBV25-1
CDR3: CASSVDRSNQPQHF

J: TRBJ2-1
length: 16
V: TRBV20-1
CDR3: CSARLRTSGRENEQFF

J: TRBJ1-4
length: 13
V: TRBV12-3/TRBV12-4
CDR3: CASKGGGTEKLFF

J: TRBJ1-5
length: 16
V: TRBV7-2
CDR3: CASSARDRGADQPQHF

J: TRBJ2-1
length: 13
V: TRBV7-2
CDR3: CASSPGTGNEQFF

J: TRBJ2-1
length: 15
V: TRBV7-2
CDR3: CASSPGTSGGNEQFF

J: TRBJ1-2
length: 14
V: TRBV4-2
CDR3: CASSQVGQPYGYTF

J: TRBJ2-3
length: 16
V: TRBV7-9
CDR3: CASRGIAGAGTDTQYF

J: TRBJ2-7
length: 12
V: TRBV29-1
CDR3: CSGSTSGAEQYF

J: TRBJ2-3
length: 14
V: TRBV5-1
CDR3: CASSPLGFADTQYF

J: TRBJ2-7
length: 13
V: TRBV11-2
CDR3: CASSRLRAYEQYF

J: TRBJ1-1
length: 13
V: TRBV12-3/TRBV12-4
CDR3: CASSRGHDTEAFF

J: TRBJ2-2
length: 16
V: TRBV6-2/TRBV6-3
CDR3: CASSSSQGTNTGELFF

J: TRBJ1-3
length: 20
V: TRBV18
CDR3: CASSQLLPAVRTGSGNTIYF

J: TRBJ2-1
length: 15
V: TRBV10-3
CDR3: CAISEAGAGFNEQFF

J: TRBJ2-1
length: 15
V: TRBV5-1
CDR3: CASSSTGVRQNEQFF

J: TRBJ1-6
length: 15
V: TRBV12-5
CDR3: CASGGPGGDNSPLHF

J: TRBJ2-7
length: 15
V: TRBV18
CDR3: CASSPTERSSYEQYF

J: TRBJ2-7
length: 14
V: TRBV5-4
CDR3: CASSWAGQVYEQYF

J: TRBJ1-2
length: 13
V: TRBV9
CDR3: CASSITGGNGYTF

J: TRBJ2-7
length: 14
V: TRBV28
CDR3: CASSPLLVGFEQYF

J: TRBJ1-5
length: 13
V: TRBV7-2
CDR3: CASSYGPNQPQHF

J: TRBJ2-3
length: 15
V: TRBV5-4
CDR3: CASSLKRESRDTQYF

J: TRBJ1-4
length: 15
V: TRBV2
CDR3: CASSRVTGSNEKLFF

J: TRBJ2-7
length: 15
V: TRBV20-1
CDR3: CSARWAVGGGGEQYF

J: TRBJ1-1
length: 16
V: TRBV19
CDR3: CASSTSEDIMNTEAFF

J: TRBJ1-6
length: 13
V: TRBV29-1
CDR3: CSVGTEKNSPLHF

J: TRBJ1-4
length: 13
V: TRBV3-1
CDR3: CASTPGAREKLFF

J: TRBJ2-1
length: 16
V: TRBV7-9
CDR3: CASSPAGSGSGNEQFF

J: TRBJ1-5
length: 15
V: TRBV19
CDR3: CASNPGQVWGQPQHF

J: TRBJ2-7
length: 14
V: TRBV3-1
CDR3: CASSQVAGSYEQYF

J: TRBJ2-7
length: 15
V: TRBV9
CDR3: CASNTGTGVSYEQYF

J: TRBJ2-7
length: 13
V: TRBV7-9
CDR3: CASASRQTYEQYF

J: TRBJ2-3
length: 15
V: TRBV5-4
CDR3: CASSLRTMATDTQYF

J: TRBJ2-7
length: 10
V: TRBV29-1
CDR3: CSVGTDRRYF

J: TRBJ1-2
length: 15
V: TRBV4-3
CDR3: CASSQDATGVRGYTF

J: TRBJ2-7
length: 11
V: TRBV6-2/TRBV6-3
CDR3: CASSTGPGQYF

J: TRBJ2-2
length: 17
V: TRBV6-2/TRBV6-3
CDR3: CASSYPGTGEAVGELFF

J: TRBJ2-2
length: 16
V: TRBV5-1
CDR3: CASSSLGASNTGELFF

J: TRBJ1-2
length: 14
V: TRBV20-1
CDR3: CSASSARDVYGYTF